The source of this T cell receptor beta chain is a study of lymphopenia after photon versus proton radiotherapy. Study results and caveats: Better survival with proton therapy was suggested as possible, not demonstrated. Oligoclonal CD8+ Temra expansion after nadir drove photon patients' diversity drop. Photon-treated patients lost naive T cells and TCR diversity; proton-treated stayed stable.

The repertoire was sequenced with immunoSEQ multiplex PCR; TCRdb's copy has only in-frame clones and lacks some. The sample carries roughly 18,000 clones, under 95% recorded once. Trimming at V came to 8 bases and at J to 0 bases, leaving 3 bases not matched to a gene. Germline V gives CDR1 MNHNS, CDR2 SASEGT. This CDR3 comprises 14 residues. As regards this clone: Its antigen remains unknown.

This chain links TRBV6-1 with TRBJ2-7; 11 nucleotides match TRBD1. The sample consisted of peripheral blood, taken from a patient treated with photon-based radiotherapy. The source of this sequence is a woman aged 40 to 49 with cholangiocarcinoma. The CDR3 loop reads CASPGTGGSYEQYF. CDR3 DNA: TGTGCCAGCCCCGGGACAGGGGGCTCCTACGAGCAGTACTTC.